Each of the 2 T cell receptor beta chains below was sequenced from the same sample in a study of blood T cells in healthy people across ages. The use of a sample-barcoded 5' primer and a J-beta primer mix characterized a second PCR of roughly 6 to 11 cycles. TCRdb used MiXCR to reprocess the 5' RACE reads, holding one entry per CDR3 protein. The table records some 710,000 distinct CDR3 sequences, 46% of them present only once. Sequencing used blood. The source is a man aged 80 or over in good health.

This clonotype was detected a few times. The gene calls are TRBV29-1 and TRBJ2-5, with D maybe TRBD2 (5 bases). With 6 bases removed from V and 2 bases from J, the gap between germline ends came to 10 bases. In germline, CDR1 is SQVTM, CDR2 ANQGSEA. This CDR3 has 12 residues. The CDR3 DNA reads as TGCAGCGTCGCACCGGGACAAGAGACCCAGTACTTC. Translated, it gives CSVAPGQETQYF. Based on the CDR3 plus reference TRBV29-1 and TRBJ2-5, the full variable domain is SAVISQKPSRDICQRGTSLTIQCQVDSQVTMMFWYRQQPGQSLTLIATANQGSEATYESGFVIDKFPISRPNLTFSTLTVSNMSPEDSSIYLCSVAPGQETQYFGPGTRLLVL.

The rearrangement uses TRBV28 and TRBJ2-7; D possibly corresponds to TRBD2 (6 bases). There are 17 residues in the CDR3. Germline CDR1 reads MDHEN; CDR2 reads SYDVKM. Deletions cut 4 bases from V and 7 bases from J, with 26 bases between. CDR3 loop: CASSSPGLRSSYNEQYF. In DNA form, the CDR3 reads TGTGCCAGCAGTTCACCGGGACTCCGAAGCTCCTACAATGAGCAGTACTTC.